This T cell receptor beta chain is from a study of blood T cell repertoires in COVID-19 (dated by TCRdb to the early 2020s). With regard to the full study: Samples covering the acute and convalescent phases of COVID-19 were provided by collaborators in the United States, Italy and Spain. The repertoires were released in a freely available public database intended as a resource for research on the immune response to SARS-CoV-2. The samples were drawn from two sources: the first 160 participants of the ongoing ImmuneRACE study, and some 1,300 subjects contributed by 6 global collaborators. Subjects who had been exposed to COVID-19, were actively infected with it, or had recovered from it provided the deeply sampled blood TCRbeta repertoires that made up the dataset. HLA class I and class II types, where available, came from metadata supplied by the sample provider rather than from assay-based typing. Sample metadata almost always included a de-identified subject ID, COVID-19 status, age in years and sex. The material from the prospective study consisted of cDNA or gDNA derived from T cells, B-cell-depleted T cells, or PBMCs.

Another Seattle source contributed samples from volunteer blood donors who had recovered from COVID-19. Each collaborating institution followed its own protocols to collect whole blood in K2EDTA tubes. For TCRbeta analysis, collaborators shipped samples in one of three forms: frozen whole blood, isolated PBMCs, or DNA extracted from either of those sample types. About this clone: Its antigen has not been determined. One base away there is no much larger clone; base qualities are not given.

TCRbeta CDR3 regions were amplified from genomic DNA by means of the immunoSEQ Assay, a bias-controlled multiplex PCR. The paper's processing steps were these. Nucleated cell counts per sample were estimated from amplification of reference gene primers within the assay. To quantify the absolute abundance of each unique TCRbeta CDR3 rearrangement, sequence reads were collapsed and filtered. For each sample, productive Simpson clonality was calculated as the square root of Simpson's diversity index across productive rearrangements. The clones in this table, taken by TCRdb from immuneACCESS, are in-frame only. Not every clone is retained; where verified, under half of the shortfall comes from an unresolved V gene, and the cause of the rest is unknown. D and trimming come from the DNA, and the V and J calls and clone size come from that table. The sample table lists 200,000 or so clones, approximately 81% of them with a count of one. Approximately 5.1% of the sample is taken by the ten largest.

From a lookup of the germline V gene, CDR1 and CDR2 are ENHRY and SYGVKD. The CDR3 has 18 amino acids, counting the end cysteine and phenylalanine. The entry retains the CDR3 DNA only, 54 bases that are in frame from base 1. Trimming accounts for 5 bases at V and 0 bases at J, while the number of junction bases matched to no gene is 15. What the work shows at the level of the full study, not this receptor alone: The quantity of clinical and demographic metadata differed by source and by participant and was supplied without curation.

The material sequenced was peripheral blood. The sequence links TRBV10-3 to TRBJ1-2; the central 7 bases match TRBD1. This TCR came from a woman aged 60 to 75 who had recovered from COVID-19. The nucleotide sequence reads TGTGCCATCAGTCGGGACAGTTTCTCCCATCGAGCTAACTATGGCTACACCTTC. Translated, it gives CAISRDSFSHRANYGYTF.